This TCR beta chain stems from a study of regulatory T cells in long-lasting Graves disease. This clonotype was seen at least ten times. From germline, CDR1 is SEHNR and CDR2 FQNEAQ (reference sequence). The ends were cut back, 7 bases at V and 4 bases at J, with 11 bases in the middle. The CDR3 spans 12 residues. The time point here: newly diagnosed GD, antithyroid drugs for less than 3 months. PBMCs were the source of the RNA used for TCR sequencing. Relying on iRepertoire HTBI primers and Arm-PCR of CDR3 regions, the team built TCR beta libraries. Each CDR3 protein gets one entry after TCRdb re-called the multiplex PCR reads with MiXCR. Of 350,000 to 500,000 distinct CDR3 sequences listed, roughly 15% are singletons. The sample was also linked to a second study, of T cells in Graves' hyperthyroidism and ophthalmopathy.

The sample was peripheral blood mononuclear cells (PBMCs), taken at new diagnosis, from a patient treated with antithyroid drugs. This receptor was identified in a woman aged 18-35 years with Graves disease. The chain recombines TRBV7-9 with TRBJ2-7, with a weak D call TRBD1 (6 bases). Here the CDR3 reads CASTKQGYEQYF. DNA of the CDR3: TGTGCCAGCACCAAACAGGGTTACGAGCAGTACTTC.